This T cell receptor beta chain was obtained from a study of blood T cell repertoires in COVID-19. On the study more broadly: Some COVID-19 samples were acute and others convalescent; all came from the United States, Italy and Spain. T cells, B-cell-depleted T cells, or PBMCs provided the cDNA or gDNA that served as material.

Those enrolled in Seattle joined during active infection and were followed longitudinally afterward. Original data processing: Reference gene primer amplification yielded estimated nucleated cell counts. Sequencing was performed with immunoSEQ multiplex PCR; in TCRdb, only in-frame clones are kept and a portion is missing. That table gives V, J and clone size, and the DNA gave D and trimming. Of 400,000 or so clones in the sample, roughly 90% were seen once. The V gene end was trimmed by 4 bases and the J gene end by 9 bases; junction bases not matched to a gene: 5. The length of the CDR3 is 13 residues. CDR1 SQVTM and CDR2 ANQGSEA come from the germline V gene.

Specimen: peripheral blood. This chain joins TRBV29-1 and TRBJ1-6; 8 bases line up with TRBD1. This sequence was found in a man aged 18 to 30 with COVID-19, enrolled during active disease. In DNA, the CDR3 is TGCAGCGTTGCCCAGGGGGCAAGTTCACCCCTCCACTTT. This encodes CSVAQGASSPLHF.